This T cell receptor (beta chain) was sequenced in a study of human T cells and chemical hapten exposure. Study details: On around 2 cm by around 2 cm of upper inner arm skin, sensitization was performed with 2% DPC.

The germline CDR1 and CDR2 sequences are SNHLY and FYNNEI. V shed 6 bases, J shed 0 bases, and the junction held 4 bases outside the gene matches. This CDR3 is built from 15 residues. Described time point: patch test 1, 2 weeks after DPC sensitization. Treatment given: therapeutic diphenylcyclopropenone sensitization with weekly scalp DPC. Study-level findings and limits: Versus controls, expanded TCRs had significantly more large CDR3 similarity clusters.

This clonotype appeared a few times. Its antigen is currently unknown. Individual cDNA molecules in this library carried unique molecular identifiers. In TCRdb, the RACE reads were re-called with MiXCR into one record per CDR3 protein. The repertoire consists of 150,000 to 200,000 distinct CDR3 sequences, with about 14% occurring once and the leading ten covering 1.7%. Sequenced here: whole blood, sampled in connection with sensitization to the hapten diphenylcyclopropenone (DPC). This receptor was identified in a woman under 40 with alopecia areata. Some clones in this sample may be carry-over from other donors' samples. This rearrangement joins TRBV2 to TRBJ1-4; TRBD1 aligns across 7 bases. In nucleotides, the CDR3 is TGTGCCAGCAGCGGGACAGTTGCAACTAATGAAAAACTGTTTTTT. It encodes CASSGTVATNEKLFF.